Below are 18 T cell receptor beta chains sequenced from a single sample in a study of shared T cell receptors in the human thymus (dated by TCRdb to the early 2020s). The receptor library was made with the immunoSEQ multiplex PCR assay. TCRdb holds this immuneACCESS table with in-frame rearrangements only. Some clones are missing; in checked studies, unresolved V genes explain under half, and the rest has no known cause. For this sample the table gives over 650,000 clones, of which about 89% were detected only once. Of the sample, approximately 0.0097% falls within the top ten clones. The same specimen was also included in a second study, on human thymus T cells.

The specimen was thymocytes. The receptors derive from a boy less than two years old with a congenital heart defect. Donor details come from another sample of the same person, matched by shared clones.

This clone was seen only a few times. CDR3 sequence: CASSSQTNRELHSGANVLTF. In DNA form, the CDR3 reads TGTGCCAGCAGCTCACAGACTAACAGGGAACTTCACTCTGGGGCCAACGTCCTGACTTTC. This chain links TRBV7-4 with TRBJ2-6; D is perhaps TRBD1 (6 bases). The CDR3 is 20 residues long. The V and J ends lost 4 bases and 0 bases respectively, with 22 bases between them. Germline V gene data show CDR1 as SGHVT and CDR2 as SQSDAQ.

This chain connects TRBV29-1 to TRBJ2-3, with 7 positions matching TRBD2. Germline values: CDR1 SQVTM, CDR2 ANQGSEA. Trimming cost V 1 base and J 0 bases; bases outside gene matches: 4. CDR3 length equals 15 residues. The CDR3, as DNA: TGCAGCGTTGAAGTTCCAGCGGGGAGCACAGATACGCAGTATTTT. Its protein product is CSVEVPAGSTDTQYF.

The chain uses TRBV7-2 and TRBJ2-7; D perhaps matches TRBD2 (6 bases). The CDR3 has 15 residues. Germline V gene data show CDR1 as SGHTA and CDR2 as FQGNSA. Trimming took 5 bases from V and 0 from J, leaving 14 bases between them. CDR3 loop: CASSRGTFSSYEQYF. The CDR3 bases are TGTGCCAGCAGCCGAGGGACTTTCAGCTCCTACGAGCAGTACTTC.

The V call is TRBV15, the J call TRBJ2-5, with TRBD1 matching over 11 bases. Germline V gene sequence: CDR1 LNHNV, CDR2 YYDKDF (reference sequence). CDR3 size: 17 residues. V shed 3 bases, J shed 7 bases, and the junction held 13 bases outside the gene matches. The CDR3 is CATSSPPGTGGIWTQYF. DNA of the CDR3: TGTGCCACCAGCAGTCCACCCGGGACAGGGGGAATTTGGACCCAGTACTTC.

V and J are TRBV5-4 and TRBJ2-5, with D hard to call. V was clipped by 0 bases and J by 5 bases, with 5 bases between them. CDR1 and CDR2 from the germline V gene are SGHNT and YYREEE (reference sequence). This CDR3 comprises 12 residues. This CDR3 reads CASSLGPETQYF. The CDR3 bases are TGTGCCAGCAGCTTGGGGCCCGAGACCCAGTACTTC.

The chain has TRBV29-1 and TRBJ2-7, with D possibly being TRBD1 (8 bases). This CDR3 contains 14 residues. Germline V gene lookup returns CDR1 SQVTM and CDR2 ANQGSEA. V was trimmed by 6 bases and J by 3 bases, leaving 18 bases between them. CDR3 sequence reads: CSVRQGREFYEQYF. DNA of the CDR3: TGCAGCGTGAGACAGGGGCGGGAGTTCTACGAGCAGTACTTC.

The chain links TRBV4-3 to TRBJ2-1; 7 bases are a match to TRBD1. V lost 3 bases, J lost 4 bases, and 15 bases stayed unmatched. The CDR3 is 18 residues long. Germline V gene lookup returns CDR1 LGHNA and CDR2 YSLEER. Written as DNA, the CDR3 is TGCGCCAGCAGCCACTTAAAGGGGGCGACGGTATTTTACAATGAGCAGTTCTTC. This encodes CASSHLKGATVFYNEQFF.

CDR3 nucleotide sequence: TGTGCCAGCTCACCACCTCTCGGGACAGTTATGAACACTGAAGCTTTCTTT. Protein sequence: CASSPPLGTVMNTEAFF. The chain links TRBV18 to TRBJ1-1; 7 bases fit TRBD1. This CDR3 is built from 17 residues. J lost 0 bases, V lost 0 bases, and 7 bases had no gene match. CDR1 is KGHSH, CDR2 LQKENI, per germline.

This chain uses TRBV4-1 with TRBJ2-3; 13 bases map to TRBD2. CDR3 length: 17 residues. Germline V lookup: CDR1 MGHRA, CDR2 YSYEKL. Trimming cost V 4 bases and J 4 bases; bases outside gene matches: 8. The CDR3 sequence is CASSLERTSGGPDTQYF. The CDR3, as DNA: TGCGCCAGCAGCCTCGAAAGGACTAGCGGGGGACCAGATACGCAGTATTTT.

This chain links TRBV12-5 with TRBJ1-1; tentatively, D is TRBD1 (5 bases). This CDR3 has 14 residues. Looked up from germline, CDR1 is LGHNT and CDR2 is FRNRAP. Trimming removed 1 base from V and 0 bases from J, with 6 bases in between. In nucleotides, the CDR3 is TGTGCTAGTGGTTTGGCAGGGATGAACACTGAAGCTTTCTTT. It encodes CASGLAGMNTEAFF.

The chain joins TRBV29-1 to TRBJ2-1, with D possibly being TRBD1 (5 bases). The CDR3 has 12 amino acids. V shed 5 bases and J shed 8 bases, with 13 bases lying between them. Germline V gene sequence: CDR1 SQVTM, CDR2 ANQGSEA. CDR3 nucleotides: TGCAGCGTTAAAATCAGGGTCGATGAGCAGTTCTTC. This codes for CSVKIRVDEQFF.

The chain is built from TRBV27 and TRBJ2-7; the D is unclear. The germline V gene encodes CDR1 MNHEY and CDR2 SMNVEV (reference sequence). The CDR3 runs 11 residues. The V end lost 4 bases, the J end lost 5 bases, and 6 bases lay between the germline ends. CDR3 in amino acids: CASSSVHEQYF. Here the CDR3 DNA reads TGTGCCAGCAGTTCCGTCCACGAGCAGTACTTC.

The chain has TRBV14 and TRBJ1-6, with D possibly being TRBD1 (5 bases). V gave up 7 bases and J gave up 10 bases, with 17 bases separating them. Germline V lookup: CDR1 SGHDN, CDR2 FVKESK. The CDR3 is 14 amino acids. DNA of the CDR3: TGTGCCAGCAACCTTGAAGGGGAAAACTCACCCCTCCACTTT. Translation: CASNLEGENSPLHF.

The gene calls are TRBV10-3 and TRBJ1-1; perhaps TRBD1 as D (5 bases). Trimming stripped 11 bases from V and 2 bases from J, with 30 bases between. Germline V gene lookup returns CDR1 ENHRY and CDR2 SYGVKD. The length of the CDR3 is 18 residues. The CDR3 coding sequence is TGTGCCTGCCGAGATCCGAATTTCAGGGTAGGAAAAAACACTGAAGCTTTCTTT. The encoded protein is CACRDPNFRVGKNTEAFF.

This clone was counted a single time. The chain joins TRBV7-4 to TRBJ2-1, with a possible D match to TRBD2 (6 bases). CDR1 and CDR2 from the germline V gene are SGHVT and SQSDAQ. The CDR3 is made up of 18 amino acids. V was clipped by 4 bases and J by 3 bases, with 22 bases between them. The CDR3, as DNA: TGTGCCAGCAGCTCCAGGCGTGAGAATAGCGGAATCTACAATGAGCAGTTCTTC. Translating it yields CASSSRRENSGIYNEQFF.

The chain couples TRBV7-9 to TRBJ2-5; D is undetermined. This CDR3 is 13 amino acids long. Germline-derived CDR1 and CDR2 are SEHNR and FQNEAQ (reference sequence). The germline V and J ends were trimmed by 2 bases and 1 base, with 5 bases remaining between them. CDR3 loop: CASSLSFQETQYF. DNA for the CDR3: TGTGCCAGCAGCTTATCCTTCCAAGAGACCCAGTACTTC.

The chain joins TRBV5-1 to TRBJ1-6, with TRBD1 identical over 8 bases. Unmatched junction bases numbered 4, after V lost 0 bases and J lost 8 bases. This CDR3 comprises 15 residues. Germline CDR1 SGHRS, CDR2 YFSETQ. The CDR3 here is CASSLEGQEDSPLHF. The CDR3 nucleotides are TGCGCCAGCAGCTTGGAGGGACAGGAGGATTCACCCCTCCACTTT. The whole variable domain, remainder taken from reference TRBV5-1 and TRBJ1-6, is KAGVTQTPRYLIKTRGQQVTLSCSPISGHRSVSWYQQTPGQGLQFLFEYFSETQRNKGNFPGRFSGRQFSNSRSEMNVSTLELGDSALYLCASSLEGQEDSPLHFGNGTRLTVT.

The chain uses TRBV11-2 and TRBJ1-1, with 10 bases identical to TRBD1. CDR1 is SGHAT, CDR2 FQNNGV, per germline. Germline trimming cut 3 bases from V and 4 bases from J; bases unmatched to any gene: 11. The CDR3 sequence is 17 residues long. DNA for the CDR3: TGTGCCAGCAGCTTCCGGGACAGGGGCGGGTGGAGCACTGAAGCTTTCTTT. Its protein is CASSFRDRGGWSTEAFF.